The 18 T cell receptor beta chains reported below all come from one sample, sequenced in a study of OX40 agonist ivuxolimab in advanced cancers. Generated by immunoSEQ multiplex PCR, the TCRdb table keeps only in-frame clones and is missing some. The sample has about 47,000 clones; about 80% are singletons. Source: CD4+ or CD8+ T cells sorted from blood, taken in a trial of the OX40 agonist ivuxolimab. Receptors originate from an adult with an advanced solid tumor such as melanoma, head and neck, liver or kidney cancer.

The V gene is TRBV10-3, the J gene TRBJ2-3, with 10 bases that match TRBD2. With 7 bases clipped from V and 5 bases from J, the junction kept 6 bases outside the gene matches. The CDR3 covers 14 residues. Per the germline V gene, CDR1 is ENHRY and CDR2 is SYGVKD. The CDR3 protein is CAITASGRGDTQYF. In DNA, the CDR3 is TGTGCCATCACGGCTAGCGGGAGAGGAGATACGCAGTATTTT.

The V gene is TRBV5-1, the J gene TRBJ2-5, with 7 bases matching TRBD1. CDR1 and CDR2 (germline): SGHRS, YFSETQ. V shed 6 bases and J 5 bases; nucleotides not matched to a gene: 19. The CDR3 totals 17 residues. The CDR3 loop is CASKDGLVRGQRETQYF. The CDR3 DNA reads as TGCGCCAGCAAAGACGGCTTGGTTAGGGGGCAGAGGGAGACCCAGTACTTC.

This clone showed up just once. This chain links TRBV7-8 with TRBJ2-7; the D is unclear. The CDR3 has 12 residues. Trimming removed 4 bases at V and 2 bases at J, with 6 bases between. Germline CDR1 and CDR2: SGHVS and FQNEAQ. The CDR3 DNA sequence: TGTGCCAGCAGCTCGCTCCCCTACGAGCAGTACTTC. Its protein is CASSSLPYEQYF.

This chain links TRBV4-3 with TRBJ2-1; 8 nucleotides agree with TRBD2. V lost 3 bases, J lost 6 bases, and 4 bases stayed unmatched. Germline-derived CDR1 and CDR2 are LGHNA and YSLEER. This CDR3 contains 14 residues. The CDR3 is CASSHTGLANEQFF. The CDR3 DNA reads TGCGCCAGCAGCCATACAGGACTAGCCAATGAGCAGTTCTTC.

The chain uses TRBV7-8 and TRBJ2-1; D is unresolved. Germline CDR1 is SGHVS and CDR2 is FQNEAQ. CDR3 size: 13 residues. Trimming took 5 bases from V and 9 from J, leaving 14 bases between them. The CDR3 loop reads CASSELVSAEQFF. CDR3 DNA: TGTGCCAGCAGCGAGCTAGTTTCCGCTGAGCAGTTCTTC. Together with reference TRBV7-8 and TRBJ2-1, the CDR3 gives the full variable domain: GAGVSQSPRYKVAKRGQDVALRCDPISGHVSLFWYQQALGQGPEFLTYFQNEAQLDKSGLPSDRFFAERPEGSVSTLKIQRTQQEDSAVYLCASSELVSAEQFFGPGTRLTVL.

CDR3 DNA: TGTGCCAGCAGCTTGGAGCCTACTAGGGGCAATGAGCAGTTCTTC. Its protein is CASSLEPTRGNEQFF. This chain uses TRBV7-2 with TRBJ2-1; D is perhaps TRBD1 or TRBD2 (5 bases each). V was trimmed by 3 bases and J by 6 bases, leaving 15 bases between them. The germline CDR1 and CDR2 sequences are SGHTA and FQGNSA. The CDR3 consists of 15 residues.

The chain joins TRBV27 to TRBJ2-1; D remains ambiguous. Germline CDR1 reads MNHEY; CDR2 reads SMNVEV (reference sequence). Trimming removed 5 bases at V and 5 bases at J, with 10 bases between. This CDR3 contains 13 residues. Written as DNA, the CDR3 is TGTGCCAGCAGTCGTTTAGGGAACAATGAGCAGTTCTTC. Amino acids: CASSRLGNNEQFF.

The gene calls are TRBV2 and TRBJ1-1; weak D call: TRBD1 (5 bases). The CDR3 contains 13 residues. Germline V gene data show CDR1 as SNHLY and CDR2 as FYNNEI. V was cut by 5 bases and J by 3 bases, with 10 bases left in between. CDR3 in amino acids: CASSRDGHTEAFF. CDR3 nucleotide sequence: TGTGCCAGCAGTAGGGACGGACACACTGAAGCTTTCTTT.

The V call is TRBV11-2, the J call TRBJ2-5; no firm D call. The CDR3 extends over 15 amino acids. CDR1 and CDR2 from the germline V gene are SGHAT and FQNNGV. V was cut by 3 bases and J by 7 bases, with 18 bases left in between. DNA of the CDR3: TGTGCCAGCAGCTTCCTGGCGCTTAAAGCCGTGACCCAGTACTTC. Translated: CASSFLALKAVTQYF.

This clone came up once. V usage is TRBV7-2 and J usage is TRBJ1-5; D uncertain. The CDR3 length is 16 residues. Trimming stripped 5 bases from V and 10 bases from J, with 24 bases between. Per the germline V gene, CDR1 is SGHTA and CDR2 is FQGNSA. In nucleotides, the CDR3 is TGTGCCAGCAGCCCCGACGTCGGGTTTGTATATAATCCCCAGCATTTT. It is translated as CASSPDVGFVYNPQHF.

The rearrangement links TRBV19 to TRBJ2-6; 8 bases are shared with TRBD1. After removal of 5 bases from V and 0 bases from J, the junction contained 9 bases not matched to a gene. Germline V gives CDR1 LNHDA, CDR2 SQIVND (reference sequence). The CDR3 consists of 18 residues. CDR3 bases: TGTGCCAGTAGTTCACCGGGACAGGTTGTCTCTGGGGCCAACGTCCTGACTTTC. It encodes CASSSPGQVVSGANVLTF.

The V gene is TRBV7-8, the J gene TRBJ2-5; D may correspond to TRBD1 or TRBD2 (6 bases each). This CDR3 contains 17 residues. Between the trimmed V and J ends, which lost 5 bases and 5 bases, there was a span of 24 bases. Germline loops: CDR1 SGHVS, CDR2 FQNEAQ. CDR3 nucleotides: TGTGCCAGCAGCCCCAATCCGGCGCAGGGGACTTATGAGACCCAGTACTTC. Translated: CASSPNPAQGTYETQYF.

The V gene is TRBV27, the J gene TRBJ2-2; 7 bases line up with TRBD1. This CDR3 comprises 16 residues. With 3 bases clipped from V and 0 bases from J, the junction kept 4 bases outside the gene matches. Germline V gene lookup returns CDR1 MNHEY and CDR2 SMNVEV (reference sequence). Here the CDR3 reads CASSFSGTANTGELFF. DNA for the CDR3: TGTGCCAGCAGTTTCTCCGGGACAGCGAACACCGGGGAGCTGTTTTTT.

The chain employs TRBV6-1 and TRBJ1-2; the match to TRBD1 covers 9 bases. Germline assignment: CDR1 MNHNS and CDR2 SASEGT. Trimming cost V 1 base and J 2 bases; bases outside gene matches: 14. This CDR3 comprises 19 residues. The CDR3 loop reads CASSEGDRVPASRNYGYTF. The CDR3 DNA reads as TGTGCCAGCAGTGAAGGGGACAGGGTACCAGCCTCTAGGAACTATGGCTACACCTTC.

The chain's CDR3 is CASAAAGGGRSSYEQYF. CDR3 sequence (DNA): TGTGCCAGCGCCGCGGCAGGGGGCGGGCGGAGCTCCTACGAGCAGTACTTC. The V and J genes are TRBV27 and TRBJ2-7; TRBD1 matches at 8 bases. The V and J ends lost 8 bases and 0 bases, in that order; junction bases with no gene match: 15. CDR1 is MNHEY, CDR2 SMNVEV, per germline (reference sequence). The CDR3 runs to 17 residues.

A few counts support this clone. The rearrangement links TRBV6-6 to TRBJ2-5; 8 bases agree with TRBD1. The germline V gene has CDR1 MNHNY and CDR2 SVGAGI (reference sequence). CDR3 length: 16 amino acids. J was trimmed by 9 bases and V by 1 base; bases with no gene match: 13. Here the CDR3 DNA reads TGTGCCAGCAGTTACTTCCTCGGACAGGGAGGACTTTCCCAGTACTTC. Amino acid sequence: CASSYFLGQGGLSQYF.

V is TRBV10-2 and J is TRBJ2-5; a possible D gene is TRBD2 (6 bases). Trimming removed 6 bases at V and 5 bases at J, with 10 bases between. The CDR3 has 12 residues. Germline V CDR1 and CDR2: WSHSY, SAAADI. The CDR3, as DNA: TGCGCCAGCAGCGGGACTGGGGAGACCCAGTACTTC. Protein: CASSGTGETQYF.

The chain joins TRBV29-1 to TRBJ2-5; 11 positions match TRBD1. Losses at the gene ends were 7 bases for V and 4 bases for J; bases not matched to a gene: 2. Germline-derived CDR1 and CDR2 are SQVTM and ANQGSEA. The CDR3 runs 12 residues. The CDR3 is CSGGQGVETQYF. The CDR3 nucleotides read TGCAGCGGGGGACAGGGGGTAGAGACCCAGTACTTC.